This record covers a single TCR beta chain. As yet, its antigen is unknown. These data are taken from a study of T cell responses to AZD1222 COVID-19 vaccine. The study's findings and limits: White British donors predominated, females outnumbered males, and clonal diversity was possibly underestimated. Breadth and depth of Spike-specific TCRs rose after two AZD1222 doses. Repertoires were obtained only post-peak T cell response. Among vaccine-associated CD4 TCRs, coverage spanned spike, with dominance at 160-218 and 743-854.

The assay was immunoSEQ multiplex PCR, and TCRdb's table has in-frame clones only and misses some. The sample has about 94,000 clones, about 85% seen once; the top ten hold around 5%. V dropped 3 bases and J dropped 5 bases, with 6 bases sitting between them. The CDR3 contains 13 residues. Germline-derived CDR1 and CDR2 are SGDLS and YYNGEE. The specimen was peripheral blood, collected 28 days after the second AZD1222 dose. The TCR sequence derives from an adult who received the AZD1222 COVID-19 vaccine. This chain uses TRBV9 with TRBJ1-6; no clear D gene. Written as DNA, the CDR3 is TGTGCCAGCAGCGGAACAGATAATTCACCCCTCCACTTT. Protein: CASSGTDNSPLHF.